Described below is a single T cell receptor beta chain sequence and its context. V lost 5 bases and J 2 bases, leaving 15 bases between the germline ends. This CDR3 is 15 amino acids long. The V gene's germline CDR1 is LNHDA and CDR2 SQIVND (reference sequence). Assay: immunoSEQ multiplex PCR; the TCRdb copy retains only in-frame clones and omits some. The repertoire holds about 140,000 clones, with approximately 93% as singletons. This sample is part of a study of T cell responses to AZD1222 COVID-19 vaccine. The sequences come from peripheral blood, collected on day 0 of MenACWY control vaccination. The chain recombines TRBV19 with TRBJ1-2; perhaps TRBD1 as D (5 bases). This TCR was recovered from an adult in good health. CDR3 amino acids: CASSAQRGGNYGYTF. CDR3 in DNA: TGTGCCAGTAGTGCCCAACGGGGCGGGAACTATGGCTACACCTTC.